The entry below gives a single TCR beta chain sequence along with its context. This record comes from a study of blood T cell repertoires in COVID-19. Trimming pared 2 bases from V and 1 base from J, leaving 8 bases between. The CDR3 has 14 amino acids. Per the germline V gene, CDR1 is SGHAT and CDR2 is FQDESV (reference sequence). Sequenced by immunoSEQ multiplex PCR; TCRdb stores in-frame clones only, minus some. The sample gives about 100,000 clones, approximately 92% of which show up once; 5% to 6% is in the top ten. The origin of this receptor is a man aged 50-59 years with active COVID-19. The chain links TRBV11-1 to TRBJ1-1; D not resolved. Material: peripheral blood. CDR3 residues: CASSLRPGNTEAFF. The CDR3 nucleotides read TGTGCCAGCAGCTTAAGGCCAGGGAACACTGAAGCTTTCTTT.